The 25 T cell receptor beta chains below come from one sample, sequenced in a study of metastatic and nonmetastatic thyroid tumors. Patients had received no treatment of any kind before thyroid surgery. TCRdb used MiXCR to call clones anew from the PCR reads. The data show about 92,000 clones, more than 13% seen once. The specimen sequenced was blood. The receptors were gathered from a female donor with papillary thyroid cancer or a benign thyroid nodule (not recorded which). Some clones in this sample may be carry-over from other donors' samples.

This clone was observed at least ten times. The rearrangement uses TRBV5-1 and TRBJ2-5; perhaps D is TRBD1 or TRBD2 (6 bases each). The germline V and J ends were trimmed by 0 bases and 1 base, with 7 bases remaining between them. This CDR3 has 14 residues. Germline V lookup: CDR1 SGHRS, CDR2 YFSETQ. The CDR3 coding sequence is TGCGCCAGCAGCTTGGAGGGGGGCCAAGAGACCCAGTACTTC. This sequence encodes CASSLEGGQETQYF.

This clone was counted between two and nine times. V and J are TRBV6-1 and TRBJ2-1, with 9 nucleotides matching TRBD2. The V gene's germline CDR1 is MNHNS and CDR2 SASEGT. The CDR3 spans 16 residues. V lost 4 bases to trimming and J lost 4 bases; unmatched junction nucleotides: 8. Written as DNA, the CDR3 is TGTGCCAGCAGTGTAGGGCTAGCGGGAAGATACAATGAGCAGTTCTTC. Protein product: CASSVGLAGRYNEQFF.

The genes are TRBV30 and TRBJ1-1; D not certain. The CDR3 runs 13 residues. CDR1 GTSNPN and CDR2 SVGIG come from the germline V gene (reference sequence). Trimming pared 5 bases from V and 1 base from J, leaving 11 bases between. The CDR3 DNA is TGTGCCTGGGGACGGGGATCGAACACTGAAGCTTTCTTT. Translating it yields CAWGRGSNTEAFF.

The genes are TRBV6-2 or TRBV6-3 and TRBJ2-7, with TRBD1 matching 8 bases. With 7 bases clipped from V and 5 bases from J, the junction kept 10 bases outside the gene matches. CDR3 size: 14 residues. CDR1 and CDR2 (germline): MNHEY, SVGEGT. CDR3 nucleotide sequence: TGTGCCAGCATTGTCCGCAGGGGGCCCGACGAGCAGTACTTC. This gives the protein CASIVRRGPDEQYF.

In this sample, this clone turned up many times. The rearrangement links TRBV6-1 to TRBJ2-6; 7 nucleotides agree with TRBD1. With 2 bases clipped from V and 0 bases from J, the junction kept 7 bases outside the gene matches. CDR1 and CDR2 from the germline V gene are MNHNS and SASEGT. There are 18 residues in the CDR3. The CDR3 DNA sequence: TGTGCCAGCAGTGAATTCGACAGGGAGCCCTCTGGGGCCAACGTCCTGACTTTC. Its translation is CASSEFDREPSGANVLTF.

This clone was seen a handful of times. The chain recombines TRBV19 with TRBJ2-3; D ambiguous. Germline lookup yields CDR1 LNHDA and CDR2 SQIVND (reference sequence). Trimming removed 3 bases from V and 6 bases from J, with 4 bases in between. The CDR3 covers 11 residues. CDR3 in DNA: TGTGCCAGTAGTATGAGTGATACGCAGTATTTT. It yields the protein CASSMSDTQYF.

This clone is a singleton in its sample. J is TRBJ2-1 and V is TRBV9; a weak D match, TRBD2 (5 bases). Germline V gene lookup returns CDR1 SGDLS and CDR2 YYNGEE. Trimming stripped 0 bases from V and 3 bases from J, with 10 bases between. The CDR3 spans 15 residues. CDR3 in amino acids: CASSVDEGGYNEQFF. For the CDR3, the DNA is TGTGCCAGCAGCGTAGACGAGGGCGGCTACAATGAGCAGTTCTTC.

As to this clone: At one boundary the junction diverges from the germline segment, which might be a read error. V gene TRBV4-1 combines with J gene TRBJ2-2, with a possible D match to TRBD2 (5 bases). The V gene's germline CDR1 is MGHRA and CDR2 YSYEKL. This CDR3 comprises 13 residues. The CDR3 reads CASSQVLAGELLF. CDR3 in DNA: TGCGCCAGCAGCCAAGTTCTAGCCGGGGAGCTGCTTTTT.

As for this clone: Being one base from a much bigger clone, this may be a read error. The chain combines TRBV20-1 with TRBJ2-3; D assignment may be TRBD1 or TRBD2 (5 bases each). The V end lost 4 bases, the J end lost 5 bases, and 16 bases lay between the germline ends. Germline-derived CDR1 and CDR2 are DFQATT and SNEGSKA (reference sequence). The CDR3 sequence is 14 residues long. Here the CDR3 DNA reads TGCAGTGCTATGGGGCTAGCCCTCGAAGATACGCAGTATTTT. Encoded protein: CSAMGLALEDTQYF.

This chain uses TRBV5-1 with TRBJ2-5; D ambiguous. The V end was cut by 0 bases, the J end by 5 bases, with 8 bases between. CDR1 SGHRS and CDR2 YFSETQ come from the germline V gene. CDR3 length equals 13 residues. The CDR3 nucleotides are TGCGCCAGCAGCTTGGTTCCAAGGGAGACCCAGTACTTC. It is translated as CASSLVPRETQYF.

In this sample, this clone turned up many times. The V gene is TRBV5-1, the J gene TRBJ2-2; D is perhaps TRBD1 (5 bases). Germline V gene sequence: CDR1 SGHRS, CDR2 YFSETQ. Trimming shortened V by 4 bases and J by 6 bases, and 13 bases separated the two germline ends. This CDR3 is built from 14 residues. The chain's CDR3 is CASSLTERSGELFF. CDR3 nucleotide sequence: TGCGCCAGCAGCCTGACAGAGAGATCCGGGGAGCTGTTTTTT.

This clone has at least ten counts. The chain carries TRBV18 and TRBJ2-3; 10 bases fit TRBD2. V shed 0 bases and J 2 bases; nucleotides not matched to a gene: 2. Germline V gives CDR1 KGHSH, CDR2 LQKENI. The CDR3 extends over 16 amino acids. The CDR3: CASSPPAGGPTDTQYF. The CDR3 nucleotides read TGTGCCAGCTCACCACCAGCGGGGGGGCCCACAGATACGCAGTATTTT.

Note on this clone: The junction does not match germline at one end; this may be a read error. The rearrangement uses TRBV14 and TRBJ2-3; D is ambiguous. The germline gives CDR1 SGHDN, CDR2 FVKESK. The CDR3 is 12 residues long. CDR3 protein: CASSRGTYTQYF. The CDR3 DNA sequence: TGTGCCAGCAGCCGAGGCACATATACGCAGTATTTT.

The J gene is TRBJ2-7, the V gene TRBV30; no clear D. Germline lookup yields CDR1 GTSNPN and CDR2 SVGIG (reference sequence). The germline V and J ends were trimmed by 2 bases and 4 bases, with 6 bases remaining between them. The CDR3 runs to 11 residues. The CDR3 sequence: CAWSLSYEQYF. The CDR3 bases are TGTGCCTGGAGTCTCTCTTACGAGCAGTACTTC.

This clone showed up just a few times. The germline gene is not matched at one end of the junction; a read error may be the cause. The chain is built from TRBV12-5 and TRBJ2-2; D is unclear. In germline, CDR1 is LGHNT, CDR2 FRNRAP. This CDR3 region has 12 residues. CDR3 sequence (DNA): TGTGCTAGCCACTCCGACCTCGTGGAGCTGCTTTTT. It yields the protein CASHSDLVELLF.

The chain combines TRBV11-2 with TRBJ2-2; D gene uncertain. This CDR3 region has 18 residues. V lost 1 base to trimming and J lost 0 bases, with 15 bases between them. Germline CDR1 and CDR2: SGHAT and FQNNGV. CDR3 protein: CASSLVGLWWANTGELFF. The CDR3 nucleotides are TGTGCCAGCAGCTTAGTCGGTTTGTGGTGGGCGAACACCGGGGAGCTGTTTTTT.

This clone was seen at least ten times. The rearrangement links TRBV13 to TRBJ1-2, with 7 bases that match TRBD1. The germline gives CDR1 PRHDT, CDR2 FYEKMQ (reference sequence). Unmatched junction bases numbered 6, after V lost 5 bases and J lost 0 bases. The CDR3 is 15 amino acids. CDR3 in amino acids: CASSPDRDPNYGYTF. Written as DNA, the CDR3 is TGTGCCAGCAGCCCCGACAGGGATCCTAACTATGGCTACACCTTC.

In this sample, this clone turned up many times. CDR3 amino acids: CASSPAKSGFEKLFF. In nucleotides, the CDR3 is TGCGCCAGCAGCCCGGCGAAATCGGGCTTTGAAAAACTGTTTTTT. The V and J genes are TRBV5-1 and TRBJ1-4; D is unresolved. Trimming pared 4 bases from V and 7 bases from J, leaving 17 bases between. CDR3 size: 15 residues. Per the germline V gene, CDR1 is SGHRS and CDR2 is YFSETQ.

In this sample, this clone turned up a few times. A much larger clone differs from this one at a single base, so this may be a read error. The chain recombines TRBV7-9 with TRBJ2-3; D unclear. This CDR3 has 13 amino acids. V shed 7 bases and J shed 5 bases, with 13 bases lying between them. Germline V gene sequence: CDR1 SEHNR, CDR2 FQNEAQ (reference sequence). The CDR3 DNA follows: TGTGCCAGCATCCCCCTTGACGGAGATACGCAGTATTTT. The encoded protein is CASIPLDGDTQYF.

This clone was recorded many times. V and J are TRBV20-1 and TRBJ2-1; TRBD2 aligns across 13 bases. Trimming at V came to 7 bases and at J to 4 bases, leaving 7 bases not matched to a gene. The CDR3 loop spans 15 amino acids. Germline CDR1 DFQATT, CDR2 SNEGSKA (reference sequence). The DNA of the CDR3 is TGCAGTGGGATGAGACTAGCGGGGGGTTACAATGAGCAGTTCTTC. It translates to CSGMRLAGGYNEQFF.

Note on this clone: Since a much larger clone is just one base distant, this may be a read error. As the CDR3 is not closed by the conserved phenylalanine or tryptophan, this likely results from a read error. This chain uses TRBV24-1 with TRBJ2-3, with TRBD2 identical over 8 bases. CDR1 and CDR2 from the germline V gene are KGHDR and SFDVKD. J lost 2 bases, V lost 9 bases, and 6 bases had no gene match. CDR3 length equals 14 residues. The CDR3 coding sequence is TGTGCCACCCGTTTTAGCGGGGACACAGATACGCAGTATTCT. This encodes CATRFSGDTDTQYS.

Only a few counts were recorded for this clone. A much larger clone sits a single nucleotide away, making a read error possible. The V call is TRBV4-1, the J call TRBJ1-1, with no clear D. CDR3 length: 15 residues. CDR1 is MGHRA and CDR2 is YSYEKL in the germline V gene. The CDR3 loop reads CAGSRYPGPNTEAFF. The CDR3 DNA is TGCGCCGGCAGCCGTTACCCGGGCCCGAACACTGAAGCTTTCTTT.

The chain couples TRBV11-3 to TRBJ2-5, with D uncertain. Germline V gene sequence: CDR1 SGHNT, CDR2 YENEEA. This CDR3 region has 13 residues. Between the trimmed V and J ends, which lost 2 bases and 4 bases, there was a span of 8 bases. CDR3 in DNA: TGTGCCAGCAGCTTAACCAAGGGAGAGACCCAGTACTTC. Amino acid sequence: CASSLTKGETQYF.

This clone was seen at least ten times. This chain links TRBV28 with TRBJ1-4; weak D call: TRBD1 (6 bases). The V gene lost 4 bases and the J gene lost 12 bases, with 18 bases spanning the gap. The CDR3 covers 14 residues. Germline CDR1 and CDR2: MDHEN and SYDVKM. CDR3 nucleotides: TGTGCCAGCAGTTCCCCGGATAACAGGGAACAACTGTTTTTT. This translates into CASSSPDNREQLFF.

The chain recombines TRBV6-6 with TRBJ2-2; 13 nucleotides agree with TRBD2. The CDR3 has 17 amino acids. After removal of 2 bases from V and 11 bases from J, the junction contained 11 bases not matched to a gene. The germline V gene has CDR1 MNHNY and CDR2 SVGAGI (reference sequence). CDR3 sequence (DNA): TGTGCCAGCAGTTACGGACTAGCGGGGGTTATCTCCTGTGAGCTGTTTTTT. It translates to CASSYGLAGVISCELFF.